These 30 T cell receptor beta chains came from one sample sequenced in a study of graft-versus-host responses after intestinal transplantation. Assay: immunoSEQ multiplex PCR; the TCRdb copy retains only in-frame clones and omits some. The repertoire holds under 25,000 clones, with around nine tenths as singletons. Sequences were derived from PBMCs, sampled about 230 days after intestinal transplant. These TCRs come from a human patient who received an intestinal transplant, so some T cells may come from the graft donor.

The V and J genes are TRBV11-2 and TRBJ2-3, with D perhaps matching TRBD1 or TRBD2 (5 bases each). The CDR3 totals 17 residues. V lost 3 bases, J lost 0 bases, and 16 bases lay in between. Germline CDR1 SGHAT, CDR2 FQNNGV. CDR3 bases: TGTGCCAGCAGCTTCCCCAGGGACCTTCCTAGCACAGATACGCAGTATTTT. Its translation is CASSFPRDLPSTDTQYF.

The chain uses TRBV2 and TRBJ1-2, with unresolved D. This CDR3 is built from 13 residues. Trimming removed 6 bases from V and 3 bases from J, with 11 bases in between. The germline CDR1 and CDR2 sequences are SNHLY and FYNNEI. CDR3 sequence (DNA): TGTGCCAGCAGGGGAGGATCCGACTATGGCTACACCTTC. Protein: CASRGGSDYGYTF.

The chain has TRBV6-6 and TRBJ2-1; D is perhaps TRBD1 (6 bases). Trimming took off 4 bases at V and 3 bases at J, with 16 bases between the two ends. The CDR3 is 16 amino acids. Per germline, CDR1 MNHNY and CDR2 SVGAGI (reference sequence). The CDR3: CASSSTRDNHYNEQFF. The DNA for the CDR3 is TGTGCCAGCAGTTCAACCCGGGACAACCACTACAATGAGCAGTTCTTC.

V gene TRBV29-1 combines with J gene TRBJ1-4, with 7 bases lining up with TRBD1. With V trimmed by 8 bases and J by 7 bases, 10 bases remained unmatched. The germline V gene encodes CDR1 SQVTM and CDR2 ANQGSEA. The CDR3 totals 13 residues. The CDR3 loop is CSTRQGRFEKLFF. The CDR3 DNA is TGCAGCACTCGACAGGGTCGTTTTGAAAAACTGTTTTTT.

J is TRBJ2-5 and V is TRBV2; a possible D gene is TRBD1 (6 bases). The CDR3 has 16 residues. V was trimmed by 6 bases and J by 4 bases, leaving 21 bases between them. The germline CDR1 and CDR2 sequences are SNHLY and FYNNEI. The CDR3 coding sequence is TGTGCCAGCAGGGCCGAAGTTGGGGGCGAAGGAGAGACCCAGTACTTC. It yields the protein CASRAEVGGEGETQYF.

CDR3 DNA: TGTGCCAGCAGCCGGGACAGCTTTTCACCCCTCCACTTT. Its translation is CASSRDSFSPLHF. J is TRBJ1-6 and V is TRBV6-1; TRBD1 matches at 7 bases. The CDR3 is 13 amino acids. Trimming at V came to 6 bases and at J to 9 bases, leaving 5 bases not matched to a gene. Germline lookup yields CDR1 MNHNS and CDR2 SASEGT.

J is TRBJ2-7 and V is TRBV9, with TRBD1 identical over 9 bases. Germline CDR1 and CDR2: SGDLS and YYNGEE. This CDR3 contains 15 residues. V lost 7 bases and J lost 2; bases outside the gene matches: 10. This CDR3 reads CASGPTGGSTYEQYF. The CDR3, as DNA: TGTGCCAGCGGTCCGACAGGGGGAAGTACCTACGAGCAGTACTTC.

The CDR3 protein is CASSYSTGQSHEAFF. The CDR3 DNA is TGTGCCAGCAGTTACTCGACAGGCCAGTCCCATGAAGCTTTCTTT. The chain uses TRBV6-5 and TRBJ1-1; D possibly corresponds to TRBD1 (6 bases). The germline CDR1 and CDR2 sequences are MNHEY and SVGAGI. V lost 0 bases, J lost 7 bases, and 15 bases lay in between. This CDR3 contains 15 residues.

The V and J genes are TRBV19 and TRBJ2-3, with 7 nucleotides matching TRBD2. The CDR3 runs to 19 residues. V lost 0 bases and J lost 8; bases outside the gene matches: 20. The V gene's germline CDR1 is LNHDA and CDR2 SQIVND (reference sequence). The CDR3, as DNA: TGTGCCAGTAGTATAGATCTATATACCCTAGCGGACCGGCGCGGTACGCAGTATTTT. As protein: CASSIDLYTLADRRGTQYF.

This chain uses TRBV15 with TRBJ1-2; tentative D call: TRBD1 (6 bases). Per the germline V gene, CDR1 is LNHNV and CDR2 is YYDKDF (reference sequence). Trimming left V 5 bases short and J 3 bases short, with 16 bases between. The CDR3 is made up of 15 amino acids. As DNA, the CDR3 is TGTGCCACCAGCTTGTCGACAGGATACGACTATGGCTACACCTTC. This sequence encodes CATSLSTGYDYGYTF.

The chain joins TRBV7-2 to TRBJ2-7; D might be TRBD1 or TRBD2, each matching 5 bases. There are 13 residues in the CDR3. V lost 0 bases, J lost 2 bases, and 5 bases lay in between. CDR1 is SGHTA, CDR2 FQGNSA, per germline. The CDR3 coding sequence is TGTGCCAGCAGCTTAGCGGGGGCCTACGAGCAGTACTTC. It encodes CASSLAGAYEQYF.

The genes are TRBV4-1 and TRBJ2-7, with no clear D. Germline V gene sequence: CDR1 MGHRA, CDR2 YSYEKL. The CDR3 sequence is 14 residues long. V shed 4 bases and J shed 0 bases, with 10 bases lying between them. This CDR3 is CASSPVTSSYEQYF. CDR3 coding DNA: TGCGCCAGCAGCCCTGTGACTTCCTCCTACGAGCAGTACTTC.

The chain carries TRBV5-4 and TRBJ2-5, with D possibly TRBD1 on 5 matching bases. Gene TRBJ2-7 matches the end of the DNA better, so the J call may be wrong. This CDR3 has 14 amino acids. Germline CDR1 is SGHNT and CDR2 is YYREEE (reference sequence). As DNA, the CDR3 is TGTGCCAGCAGCTTTTGGGGCTACTCCTACGAGCAGTACTTC. It translates to CASSFWGYSYEQYF.

The chain links TRBV7-9 to TRBJ2-7, with a tentative D call TRBD2 (6 bases). This CDR3 contains 17 residues. Germline CDR1 SEHNR, CDR2 FQNEAQ (reference sequence). V dropped 1 base and J dropped 1 base, with 17 bases sitting between them. CDR3 nucleotides: TGTGCCAGCAGCTTAGATGGACAAGGACTATCATCCTACGAGCAGTACTTC. Its translation is CASSLDGQGLSSYEQYF. Using reference TRBV7-9 and TRBJ2-7 for the parts outside the CDR3, the full variable domain is DTGVSQNPRHKITKRGQNVTFRCDPISEHNRLYWYRQTLGQGPEFLTYFQNEAQLEKSRLLSDRFSAERPKGSFSTLEIQRTEQGDSAMYLCASSLDGQGLSSYEQYFGPGTRLTVT.

The chain recombines TRBV7-9 with TRBJ1-6, with D perhaps matching TRBD1 (6 bases). The V end was cut by 5 bases, the J end by 10 bases, with 9 bases between. Germline values: CDR1 SEHNR, CDR2 FQNEAQ (reference sequence). The CDR3 runs 12 residues. Here the CDR3 reads CASSPDSSPLHF. The CDR3 nucleotides are TGTGCCAGCAGCCCGGACAGCTCACCCCTCCACTTT.

The chain uses TRBV18 and TRBJ1-2; tentative D call: TRBD1 (5 bases). The CDR3 has 13 residues. Germline CDR1 and CDR2: KGHSH and LQKENI. V lost 3 bases to trimming and J lost 4 bases, with 9 bases between them. For the CDR3, the DNA is TGTGCCAGCTCACCCCGACAGCCCTATGGCTACACCTTC. It translates to CASSPRQPYGYTF.

This clone was observed a few times. The chain links TRBV4-3 to TRBJ1-1; a possible D gene is TRBD1 (5 bases). Trimming pared 6 bases from V and 1 base from J, leaving 9 bases between. The length of the CDR3 is 13 residues. Germline V gives CDR1 LGHNA, CDR2 YSLEER. CDR3: CASSRGENTEAFF. The CDR3 bases are TGCGCCAGCAGTCGAGGGGAGAACACTGAAGCTTTCTTT.

The chain combines TRBV5-4 with TRBJ2-1; D unclear. Germline V CDR1 and CDR2: SGHNT, YYREEE (reference sequence). The germline V and J ends were trimmed by 2 bases and 2 bases, with 20 bases remaining between them. There are 18 residues in the CDR3. Here the CDR3 DNA reads TGTGCCAGCAGCTTCGGACCAGCACATCAGCCGACCTACAATGAGCAGTTCTTC. It yields the protein CASSFGPAHQPTYNEQFF.

The V and J genes are TRBV12-5 and TRBJ1-1; the D gene is possibly TRBD1 (5 bases). From germline, CDR1 is LGHNT and CDR2 FRNRAP. This CDR3 has 14 residues. Trimming left V 7 bases short and J 4 bases short, with 16 bases between. The CDR3 reads CASAQDGGVTEAFF. The CDR3 DNA sequence: TGTGCTAGTGCCCAGGACGGGGGGGTCACTGAAGCTTTCTTT.

The rearrangement uses TRBV19 and TRBJ2-7; 8 bases fit TRBD1. From germline, CDR1 is LNHDA and CDR2 SQIVND (reference sequence). There are 15 residues in the CDR3. Losses at the gene ends were 2 bases for V and 2 bases for J; bases not matched to a gene: 5. CDR3 coding DNA: TGTGCCAGTAGTATATTTGCGGGACAGGCCTACGAGCAGTACTTC. Protein product: CASSIFAGQAYEQYF.

The genes are TRBV6-1 and TRBJ1-5; unclear D gene. With 7 bases removed from V and 0 bases from J, the gap between germline ends came to 13 bases. CDR1 is MNHNS and CDR2 is SASEGT in the germline V gene. The CDR3 has 15 amino acids. CDR3 loop: CASISSSYSNQPQHF. The CDR3 nucleotides read TGTGCCAGCATCTCAAGTTCCTATAGCAATCAGCCCCAGCATTTT.

The sample holds one count of this clone. The chain carries TRBV2 and TRBJ2-5; 8 nucleotides align to TRBD1. With V trimmed by 11 bases and J by 0 bases, 5 bases remained unmatched. The germline gives CDR1 SNHLY, CDR2 FYNNEI. The length of the CDR3 is 13 residues. The CDR3 DNA reads TGTGCCGGAACAGGGGGGAACCAAGAGACCCAGTACTTC. It yields the protein CAGTGGNQETQYF.

V gene TRBV4-2 combines with J gene TRBJ1-4; D not certain. This CDR3 is 14 amino acids long. Trimming removed 0 bases from V and 5 bases from J, with 7 bases in between. CDR1 and CDR2 from the germline V gene are LGHNA and YNFKEQ. DNA for the CDR3: TGTGCCAGCAGCCAAGATCTACAGAATGAAAAACTGTTTTTT. Encoded protein: CASSQDLQNEKLFF.

The chain uses TRBV13 and TRBJ2-3, with D possibly being TRBD2 (5 bases). The CDR3 is 13 residues long. V was pared by 0 bases and J by 6 bases, with 7 bases between. Germline V CDR1 and CDR2: PRHDT, FYEKMQ (reference sequence). CDR3 nucleotide sequence: TGTGCCAGCAGCTTAGGCCGAGGGGATACGCAGTATTTT. Its protein is CASSLGRGDTQYF.

This clone has a single count. Here the CDR3 reads CASSLGSNTEAFF. The CDR3 bases are TGTGCCAGCAGTTTAGGCTCGAACACTGAAGCTTTCTTT. J is TRBJ1-1 and V is TRBV27, with no clear D. This CDR3 comprises 13 residues. Germline CDR1 and CDR2: MNHEY and SMNVEV (reference sequence). V shed 2 bases and J shed 1 base, with 5 bases lying between them.

The genes are TRBV2 and TRBJ1-5, with TRBD1 identical over 9 bases. The length of the CDR3 is 19 residues. Germline CDR1 and CDR2: SNHLY and FYNNEI. V trimming: 4 bases; J trimming: 4 bases; junction bases outside the gene matches: 17. CDR3 protein: CASSANRDRVRMGNQPQHF. The CDR3 DNA follows: TGTGCCAGCAGTGCCAACCGGGACAGGGTAAGGATGGGGAATCAGCCCCAGCATTTT.

There are a few counts of this clone. The V gene is TRBV6-6, the J gene TRBJ1-3; the D is unclear. Trimming cost V 6 bases and J 4 bases, with 13 bases left between them. CDR3 length equals 14 residues. Germline CDR1 and CDR2: MNHNY and SVGAGI (reference sequence). The CDR3, as DNA: TGTGCCAGCAGACACACTACGGCCGGAAACACCATATATTTT. Translated: CASRHTTAGNTIYF.

The chain employs TRBV19 and TRBJ2-1; possible D gene TRBD2, 5 bases. Germline lookup yields CDR1 LNHDA and CDR2 SQIVND (reference sequence). Trimming cost V 3 bases and J 8 bases, with 11 bases left between them. The length of the CDR3 is 13 residues. CDR3 nucleotides: TGTGCCAGTAGTATTTATAGTAGCGATGAGCAGTTCTTC. This codes for CASSIYSSDEQFF.

There are a few counts of this clone. The CDR3 sequence is CASSLMGSRNTEAFF. The CDR3 bases are TGCGCCAGCAGCTTGATGGGAAGTCGTAACACTGAAGCTTTCTTT. The V and J genes are TRBV5-1 and TRBJ1-1, with D uncertain. The CDR3 contains 15 residues. Germline V CDR1 and CDR2: SGHRS, YFSETQ. The V and J ends lost 1 base and 2 bases respectively, with 12 bases between them.

The V call is TRBV19, the J call TRBJ2-7; D remains unclear. Trimming stripped 5 bases from V and 2 bases from J, with 13 bases between. Germline assignment: CDR1 LNHDA and CDR2 SQIVND (reference sequence). The CDR3 has 14 residues. The CDR3 protein is CASSSGPSPYEQYF. DNA for the CDR3: TGTGCCAGTAGTTCAGGACCGAGCCCCTACGAGCAGTACTTC.